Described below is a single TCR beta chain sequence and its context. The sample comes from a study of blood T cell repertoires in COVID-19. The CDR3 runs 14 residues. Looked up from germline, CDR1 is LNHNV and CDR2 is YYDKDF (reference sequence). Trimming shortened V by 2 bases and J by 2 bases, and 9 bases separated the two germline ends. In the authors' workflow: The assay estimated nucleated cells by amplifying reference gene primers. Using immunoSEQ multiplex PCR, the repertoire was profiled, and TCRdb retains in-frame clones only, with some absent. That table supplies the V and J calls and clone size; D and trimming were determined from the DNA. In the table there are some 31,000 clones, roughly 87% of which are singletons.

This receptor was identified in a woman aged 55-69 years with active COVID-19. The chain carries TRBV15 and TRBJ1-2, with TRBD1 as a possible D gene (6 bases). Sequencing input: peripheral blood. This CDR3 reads CATSRRTENYGYTF. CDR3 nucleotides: TGTGCCACCAGCAGACGGACAGAGAACTATGGCTACACCTTC.